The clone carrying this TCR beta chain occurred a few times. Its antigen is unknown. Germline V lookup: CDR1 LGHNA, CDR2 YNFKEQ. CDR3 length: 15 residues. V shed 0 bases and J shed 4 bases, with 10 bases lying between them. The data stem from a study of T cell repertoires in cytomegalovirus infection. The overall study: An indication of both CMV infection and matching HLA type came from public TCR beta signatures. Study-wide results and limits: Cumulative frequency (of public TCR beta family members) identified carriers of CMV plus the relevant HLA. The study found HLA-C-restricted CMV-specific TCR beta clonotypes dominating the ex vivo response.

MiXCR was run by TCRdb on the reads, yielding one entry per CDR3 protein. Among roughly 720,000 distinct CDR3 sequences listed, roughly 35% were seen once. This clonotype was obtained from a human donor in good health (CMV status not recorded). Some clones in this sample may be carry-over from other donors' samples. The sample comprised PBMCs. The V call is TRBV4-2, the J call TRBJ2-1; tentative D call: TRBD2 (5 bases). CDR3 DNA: TGTGCCAGCAGCCAAGATAACGGGATTTACAATGAGCAGTTCTTC. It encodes CASSQDNGIYNEQFF.